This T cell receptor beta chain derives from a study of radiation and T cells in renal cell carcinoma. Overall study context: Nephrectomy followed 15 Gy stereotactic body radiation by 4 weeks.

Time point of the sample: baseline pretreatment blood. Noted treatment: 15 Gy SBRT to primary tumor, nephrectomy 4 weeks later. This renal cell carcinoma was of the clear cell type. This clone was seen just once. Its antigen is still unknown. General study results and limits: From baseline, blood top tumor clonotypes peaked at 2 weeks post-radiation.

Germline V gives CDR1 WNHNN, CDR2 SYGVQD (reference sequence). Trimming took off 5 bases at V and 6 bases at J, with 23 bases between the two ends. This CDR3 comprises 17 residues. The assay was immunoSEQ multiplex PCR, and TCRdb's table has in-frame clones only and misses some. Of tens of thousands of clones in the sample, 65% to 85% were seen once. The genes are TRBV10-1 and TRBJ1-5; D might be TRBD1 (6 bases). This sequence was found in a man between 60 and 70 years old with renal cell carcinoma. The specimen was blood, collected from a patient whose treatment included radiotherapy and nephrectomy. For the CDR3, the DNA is TGCGCCAGCAGTCCACCATCCTCCTCTGGGGGGCCTCAGCCCCAGCATTTT. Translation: CASSPPSSSGGPQPQHF.